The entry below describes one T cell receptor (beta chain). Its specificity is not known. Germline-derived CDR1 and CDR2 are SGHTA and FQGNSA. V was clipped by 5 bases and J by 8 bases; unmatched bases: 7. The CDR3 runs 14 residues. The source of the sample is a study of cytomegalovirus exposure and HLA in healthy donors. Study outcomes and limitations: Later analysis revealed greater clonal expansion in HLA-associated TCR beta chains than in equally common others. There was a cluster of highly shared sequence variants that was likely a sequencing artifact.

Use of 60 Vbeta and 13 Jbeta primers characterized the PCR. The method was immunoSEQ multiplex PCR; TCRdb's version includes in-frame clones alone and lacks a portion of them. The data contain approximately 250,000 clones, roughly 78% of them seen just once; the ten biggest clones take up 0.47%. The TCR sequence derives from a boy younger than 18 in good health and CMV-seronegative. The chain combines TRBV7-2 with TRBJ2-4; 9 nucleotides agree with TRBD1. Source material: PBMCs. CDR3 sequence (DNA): TGTGCCAGCAGCGACGGGACAGGGTGGGACATTCAGTACTTC. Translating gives CASSDGTGWDIQYF.